Below, 5 T cell receptor beta chains from the same sample are listed, as sequenced in a study of T cells after yellow fever vaccination. TCRdb analysed the 5' RACE reads with MiXCR anew, one entry per CDR3 protein. In the table there are a few hundred thousand distinct CDR3 sequences, about 4% of which are singletons. The sample was PBMCs, taken 5 days after the yellow fever booster vaccination. Every receptor here comes from a man aged 18-30 years who received the YFV17D yellow fever vaccine.

The rearrangement links TRBV20-1 to TRBJ1-4, with D perhaps TRBD1 (5 bases). V gave up 0 bases and J gave up 11 bases, with 13 bases separating them. The CDR3 has 13 residues. Germline loops: CDR1 DFQATT, CDR2 SNEGSKA (reference sequence). The CDR3 DNA reads as TGCAGTGCTAGAGAATACCCCGGGACTAAACTGTTTTTT. Protein sequence: CSAREYPGTKLFF.

This clonotype was recorded a few times. The rearrangement uses TRBV7-7 and TRBJ2-7; D not resolved. Germline values: CDR1 SSHAT, CDR2 FNYEAQ (reference sequence). Deletions cut 1 base from V and 0 bases from J, with 10 bases between. The CDR3 covers 15 residues. The CDR3 sequence is CASSLGPSGSYEQYF. In DNA form, the CDR3 reads TGTGCCAGCAGCTTAGGCCCAAGTGGCTCCTACGAGCAGTACTTC.

The table lists this clonotype with many counts. J is TRBJ1-4 and V is TRBV4-3, with D unresolved. Germline V gene lookup returns CDR1 LGHNA and CDR2 YSLEER. The CDR3 has 15 residues. The V gene lost 0 bases and the J gene lost 14 bases, with 19 bases spanning the gap. CDR3 protein: CASSQDSGGLDGLFF. The CDR3 nucleotides are TGCGCCAGCAGCCAAGATTCGGGAGGCCTTGATGGGCTGTTTTTT.

This clonotype appeared many times. J is TRBJ2-3 and V is TRBV12-3 or TRBV12-4; 9 nucleotides match TRBD2. CDR3 length: 14 residues. The ends lost 6 bases at V and 4 bases at J; junction bases unmatched: 5. CDR3 DNA sequence: TGTGCCAGCAGCCTTAGCGGGGGATCAGATACGCAGTATTTT. Its protein product is CASSLSGGSDTQYF.

The V and J genes are TRBV18 and TRBJ2-1, with D perhaps matching TRBD2 (6 bases). There are 14 residues in the CDR3. CDR1 is KGHSH and CDR2 is LQKENI in the germline V gene. V lost 2 bases to trimming and J lost 10 bases, with 15 bases between them. The CDR3 here is CASSPETAGLEQFF. The CDR3 DNA follows: TGTGCCAGCTCACCAGAGACAGCCGGACTAGAGCAGTTCTTC.